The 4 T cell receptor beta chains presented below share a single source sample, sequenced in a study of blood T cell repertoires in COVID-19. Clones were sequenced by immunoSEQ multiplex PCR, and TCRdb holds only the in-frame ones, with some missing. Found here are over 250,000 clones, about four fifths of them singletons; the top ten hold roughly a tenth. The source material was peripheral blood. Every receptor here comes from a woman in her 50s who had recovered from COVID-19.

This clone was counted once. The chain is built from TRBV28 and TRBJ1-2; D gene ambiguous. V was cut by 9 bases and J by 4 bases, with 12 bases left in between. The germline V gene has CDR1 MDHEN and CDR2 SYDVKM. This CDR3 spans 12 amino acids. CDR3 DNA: TGTGCCAGTCTACAGAGCACCTATGGCTACACCTTC. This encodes CASLQSTYGYTF.

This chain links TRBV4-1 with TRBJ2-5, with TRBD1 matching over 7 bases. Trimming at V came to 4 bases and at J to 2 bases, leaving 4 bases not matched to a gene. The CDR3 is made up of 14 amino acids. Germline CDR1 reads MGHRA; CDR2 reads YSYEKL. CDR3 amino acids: CASSRSGQQETQYF. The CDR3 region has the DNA TGCGCCAGCAGCCGATCGGGACAGCAAGAGACCCAGTACTTC.

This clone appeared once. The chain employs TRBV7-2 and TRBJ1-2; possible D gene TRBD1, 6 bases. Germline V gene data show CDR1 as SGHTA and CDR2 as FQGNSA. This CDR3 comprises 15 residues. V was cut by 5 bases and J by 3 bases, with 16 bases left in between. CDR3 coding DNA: TGTGCCAGCAGCACCTCGCCAGGGGTGTACTATGGCTACACCTTC. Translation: CASSTSPGVYYGYTF. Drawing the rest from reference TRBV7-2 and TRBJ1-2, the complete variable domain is GAGVSQSPSNKVTEKGKDVELRCDPISGHTALYWYRQSLGQGLEFLIYFQGNSAPDKSGLPSDRFSAERTGGSVSTLTIQRTQQEDSAVYLCASSTSPGVYYGYTFGSGTRLTVV.

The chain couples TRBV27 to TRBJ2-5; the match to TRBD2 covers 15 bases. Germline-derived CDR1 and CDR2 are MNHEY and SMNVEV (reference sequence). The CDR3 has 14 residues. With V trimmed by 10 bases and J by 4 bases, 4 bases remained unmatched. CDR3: CATGGLAGGETQYF. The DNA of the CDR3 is TGTGCCACCGGGGGACTAGCGGGAGGAGAGACCCAGTACTTC.